A selection of T cell receptor beta chains follows, all from one sample in a study of T-cell memory formation after mild COVID-19. TCRdb fed the 5' RACE reads into MiXCR, producing one record per CDR3 protein. The repertoire holds some 450,000 distinct CDR3 sequences, more than 15% seen once, with roughly 21% in the top ten. The sample consisted of PBMCs or a T cell subset sorted from them (not recorded which). These receptors were collected from a man between 18 and 35 years old who had mild COVID-19 (a few samples of this study predate the infection). Cell type and time point are not known. The conserved cysteine and the conserved F or W are not part of the CDR3 here.

>TRBJ2-1|TRBV12-3/TRBV12-4
ASMLAGGRYEQF
>TRBJ1-1|TRBV7-9
ASSRDGWNTEAF
>TRBJ1-1|TRBV24-1
ATSVLIRGLNTEAF
>TRBJ2-3|TRBV2
ASSVRTGGGDTQY
>TRBJ2-1|TRBV28
ASSNSRRGVYNEQF
>TRBJ1-5|TRBV6-6
ASSYLASGSNQPQH
>TRBJ2-3|TRBV20-1
SASGGGFSTDTQY
>TRBJ2-1|TRBV5-1
ASSSRGIGRVSYNEQF
>TRBJ2-7|TRBV20-1
SARATGTGTYEQY
>TRBJ2-2|TRBV12-3/TRBV12-4
ASSPVTGELF
>TRBJ2-1|TRBV7-9
AGQGFNEQF
>TRBJ1-5|TRBV27
ASSGWAGNQPQH
>TRBJ2-3|TRBV5-8
ASSTGTFTDTQY
>TRBJ2-7|TRBV7-2
ASSQGTSGSSYEQY
>TRBJ2-1|TRBV20-1
SARVGNEQF
>TRBJ1-1|TRBV7-8
ASTSGRVNTEAF
>TRBJ1-2|TRBV15
ATSSPLGTGVYGYT
>TRBJ2-3|TRBV11-2
ASSSRTGGSTDTQY
>TRBJ2-3|TRBV20-1
SARDQSGGAGTDTQY
>TRBJ1-1|TRBV15
ATSRDGGANTEAF
>TRBJ1-6|TRBV6-5
ASMTGAEGSPLH
>TRBJ2-2|TRBV7-9
ASSSPGIWGQGRVGELF
>TRBJ2-1|TRBV27
ASSFVGAWGNNEQF
>TRBJ1-2|TRBV28
ASSPLGQQGGYT
>TRBJ2-3|TRBV7-3
ASSLLTTSTDTQY
>TRBJ2-5|TRBV7-8
ASSLEAGGETQY
>TRBJ2-1|TRBV7-6
ASSLGFGSGGTYNEQF
>TRBJ1-2|TRBV7-9
ASSLVAGSTRGYT
>TRBJ1-2|TRBV7-9
ASSLDGTDYYGYT
>TRBJ2-3|TRBV25-1
ASSDPGTAGSDTQY
>TRBJ1-3|TRBV15
ATSRDQIAGNTIY
>TRBJ2-5|TRBV3-1
ASSQDRRQTQY
>TRBJ1-6|TRBV20-1
SARDLGSLSSYNSPLH
>TRBJ2-3|TRBV7-2
ASRPAGLATDTQY
>TRBJ2-1|TRBV7-9
ASSLEWLGQF
>TRBJ1-2|TRBV6-5
ASSYSEGQGEGYT
>TRBJ1-3|TRBV7-9
ASRDHGDRFGNTIY
>TRBJ1-1|TRBV7-9
ASSFAGTANTEAF
>TRBJ2-3|TRBV11-2
ASNRDRGTDTQY
>TRBJ1-4|TRBV7-2
ASSLYSGTALEEKLF
>TRBJ1-6|TRBV7-9
ASSPGDRVSYNSPLQ
>TRBJ1-6|TRBV2
ASSGNSPLH
>TRBJ1-1|TRBV7-9
ASSRTGFMNTEAF
>TRBJ1-1|TRBV29-1
SVVPGGETEAF
>TRBJ2-3|TRBV4-3
ASSQDYGVTQY